The T cell receptor beta chain described here comes from a study of cytomegalovirus exposure and HLA in healthy donors. Study background: Earlier findings included some 120 million unique TCR beta sequences obtained from about 170 million T cells.

A note on this clone: The target antigen is unknown.

In the PCR, 60 Vbeta and 13 Jbeta primers were used. Profiling relied on immunoSEQ multiplex PCR, and the TCRdb table lists in-frame clones only, not all of them. The table lists tens of thousands of clones, with 3% to 4% in the top ten. Germline V CDR1 and CDR2: SEHNR, FQNEAQ (reference sequence). V trimming: 5 bases; J trimming: 1 base; junction bases outside the gene matches: 10. There are 17 residues in the CDR3. Study observations and caveats: HLA allele associations emerged for about 16,000 TCR beta sequences in a later analysis, at 0.05 false discovery rate.

This rearrangement joins TRBV7-9 to TRBJ2-1, with 8 bases aligning to TRBD1. The source of this sequence is a man younger than 35 in good health and CMV-seropositive. Sequencing input: PBMCs. CDR3 nucleotide sequence: TGTGCCAGCAGCCCACCCCCGACAGGGGAGTCCTACAATGAGCAGTTCTTC. Translation: CASSPPPTGESYNEQFF.